This T cell receptor (beta chain) was sequenced in a study of blood T cell repertoires in COVID-19. Study details: Some COVID-19 samples were acute and others convalescent; all came from the United States, Italy and Spain. T cells, B-cell-depleted T cells, or PBMCs supplied cDNA or gDNA.

CDR1 and CDR2 from the germline V gene are SEHNR and FQNEAQ (reference sequence). Trimming pared 1 base from V and 3 bases from J, leaving 12 bases between. This CDR3 has 15 amino acids. Source study methods: Reference gene primer amplification yielded estimated nucleated cell counts. The repertoire was sequenced with immunoSEQ multiplex PCR; TCRdb's copy has only in-frame clones and lacks some. The V and J calls and clone size were taken over from that table, and D and trimming were inferred from the DNA. The data show 55,000 to 70,000 clones, approximately 91% seen once. The chain carries TRBV7-9 and TRBJ1-1; D remains ambiguous. The sequencing input was peripheral blood. The receptor's source is a woman in her 70s with active COVID-19. This CDR3 reads CASSLEGGRYTEAFF. In nucleotides, the CDR3 is TGTGCCAGCAGCTTAGAGGGTGGGAGATACACTGAAGCTTTCTTT. Variable domain in full (rest from reference TRBV7-9 and TRBJ1-1): DTGVSQNPRHKITKRGQNVTFRCDPISEHNRLYWYRQTLGQGPEFLTYFQNEAQLEKSRLLSDRFSAERPKGSFSTLEIQRTEQGDSAMYLCASSLEGGRYTEAFFGQGTRLTVV.